Reported below is one TCR beta chain. The sample originates from a study of PD-1 blockade in classical Hodgkin lymphoma. Time point denoted: cycle 4 day 1 (C4D1), after less than 7 weeks of nivolumab. Relapses following autologous stem cell transplantation were seen in all patients, with brentuximab vedotin exposure varying. The CDR3 totals 15 residues. Losses at the gene ends were 5 bases for V and 3 bases for J; bases not matched to a gene: 6. CDR1 and CDR2 from the germline V gene are SGHTA and FQGNSA. The repertoire was sequenced with immunoSEQ multiplex PCR; TCRdb's copy has only in-frame clones and lacks some. The table records 20,000 to 25,000 clones, 60% to 75% of them present only once.

The chain joins TRBV7-2 to TRBJ2-1; 8 bases are shared with TRBD2. This sequence originates from a human donor with classical Hodgkin lymphoma. The specimen was peripheral blood mononuclear cells (PBMCs), collected before the fourth cycle of nivolumab. CDR3 in DNA: TGTGCCAGCAGCCCCTTTAGCGGGGACTACAATGAGCAGTTCTTC. Protein sequence: CASSPFSGDYNEQFF.